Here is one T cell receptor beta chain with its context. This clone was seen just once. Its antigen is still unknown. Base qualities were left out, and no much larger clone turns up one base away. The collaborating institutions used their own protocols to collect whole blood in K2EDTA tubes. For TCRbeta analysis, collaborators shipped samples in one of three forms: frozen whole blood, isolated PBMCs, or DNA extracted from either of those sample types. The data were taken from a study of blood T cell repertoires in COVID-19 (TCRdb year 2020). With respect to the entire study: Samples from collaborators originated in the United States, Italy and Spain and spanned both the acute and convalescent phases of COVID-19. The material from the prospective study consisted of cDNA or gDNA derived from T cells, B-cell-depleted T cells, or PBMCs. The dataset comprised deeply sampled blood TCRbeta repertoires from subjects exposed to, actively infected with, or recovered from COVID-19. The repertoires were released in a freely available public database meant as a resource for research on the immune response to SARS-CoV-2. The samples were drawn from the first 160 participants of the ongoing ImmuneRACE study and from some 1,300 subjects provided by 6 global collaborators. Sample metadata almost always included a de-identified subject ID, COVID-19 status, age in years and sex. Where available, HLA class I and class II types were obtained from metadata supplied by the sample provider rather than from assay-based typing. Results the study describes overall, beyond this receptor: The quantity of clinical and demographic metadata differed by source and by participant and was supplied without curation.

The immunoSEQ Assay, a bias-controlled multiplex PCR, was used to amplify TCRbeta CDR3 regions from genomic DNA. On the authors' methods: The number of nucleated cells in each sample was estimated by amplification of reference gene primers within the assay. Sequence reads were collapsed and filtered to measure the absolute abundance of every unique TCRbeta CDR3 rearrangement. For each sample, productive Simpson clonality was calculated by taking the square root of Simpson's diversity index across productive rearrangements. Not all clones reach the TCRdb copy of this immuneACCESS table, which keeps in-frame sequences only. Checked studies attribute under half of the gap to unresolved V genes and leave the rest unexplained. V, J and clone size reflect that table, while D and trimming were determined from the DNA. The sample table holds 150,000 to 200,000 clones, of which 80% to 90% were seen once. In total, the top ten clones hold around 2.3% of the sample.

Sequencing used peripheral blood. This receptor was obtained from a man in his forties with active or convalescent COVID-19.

The CDR3 region: CASSYTAKETQYF. DNA sequence: TGTGCCAGCAGTTACACAGCAAAAGAGACCCAGTACTTC. The rearrangement combines TRBV6-6 with TRBJ2-5; no D gene call is confident. The CDR3 numbers 13 residues from cysteine through phenylalanine. Only the CDR3 part of the read is kept: 39 bases, read in frame from the first base. V was cut back by 2 bases and J by 3 bases, leaving a gap of 7 bases between them. CDR1 and CDR2 (MNHNY, SVGAGI) derive from the germline V gene (reference sequence).